This TCR beta chain was retrieved from a study of T cells after yellow fever vaccination. General observations from the study: At 95% to 97% for CD4 and 75% to 90% for CD8, most primary-vaccination clones showed up again after the booster.

TCR cDNA, made by 5'RACE template switching, carried an added universal primer site and UMIs. TCRdb used MiXCR to reprocess the 5' RACE reads, holding one entry per CDR3 protein. There are some 670,000 distinct CDR3 sequences in the sample; 9% to 15% occur only once, and more than 12% lies in the top ten. After removal of 3 bases from V and 2 bases from J, the junction contained 7 bases not matched to a gene. The V gene's germline CDR1 is SGHAT and CDR2 FQNNGV. The CDR3 has 16 amino acids. This clonotype appeared a few times. What it binds is not known. The origin of this receptor is a man aged 25-45 years who received the YFV17D yellow fever vaccine. The input for sequencing was PBMCs, taken on the day of the yellow fever booster vaccination. The chain employs TRBV11-2 and TRBJ2-5; 9 bases match TRBD2. CDR3 region: CASSFRLAVEQETQYF. Here the CDR3 DNA reads TGTGCCAGCAGCTTTCGACTAGCGGTAGAGCAAGAGACCCAGTACTTC.